The clone carrying this T cell receptor (beta chain) has at least ten counts. The antigen remains undetermined. This entry is derived from a study of breast tumors, draining lymph nodes, adjacent tissues. Regarding the study as a whole: Data only fit, rather than demonstrated, lymph node origin of most tumor T cells. The data were judged consistent with most tumor T cells coming from lymph node and expanding in tumor. Luminal-like breast cancer showed significantly greater tumor-nontumor repertoire similarity than basal-like breast cancer did.

The lymph nodes were axillary draining lymph nodes from breast cancer patients. CDR1 and CDR2 from the germline V gene are DFQATT and SNEGSKA (reference sequence). Trimming at V came to 5 bases and at J to 3 bases, leaving 13 bases not matched to a gene. The CDR3 extends over 16 amino acids. TCRdb independently ran MiXCR on the multiplex PCR reads; one entry per CDR3 protein. In the table there are 100,000 to 150,000 distinct CDR3 sequences, less than 20% of which are singletons. Sequencing input: axillary lymph node tissue. The TCR originated in a female donor with breast cancer. Some clones in this sample may be carry-over from other donors' samples. This rearrangement joins TRBV20-1 to TRBJ2-3; 8 nucleotides line up with TRBD2. CDR3 DNA: TGCAGTGCTGGGGGGGAAGGGGCGGGAGGTACAGATACGCAGTATTTT. Translated, it gives CSAGGEGAGGTDTQYF.